The T cell receptor (beta chain) under discussion was sequenced for a study of blood T cell repertoires in COVID-19 (dated by TCRdb to the early 2020s). For the study in its entirety: Samples from collaborators originated in the United States, Italy and Spain and spanned both the acute and convalescent phases of COVID-19. The prospective study material was composed of cDNA or gDNA derived from T cells, B-cell-depleted T cells, or PBMCs. The samples were drawn from two sources: the first 160 participants of the ongoing ImmuneRACE study, and 1,254 subjects contributed by 6 global collaborators. The repertoires were released in a freely available public database intended as a resource for research on the immune response to SARS-CoV-2. Nearly every sample came with metadata listing a de-identified subject ID, COVID-19 status, age in years and sex. Where HLA class I and class II types were available, the types were taken from metadata supplied by the sample provider, not from assay-based typing. The dataset comprised deeply sampled blood TCRbeta repertoires from subjects exposed to, actively infected with, or recovered from COVID-19.

The immunoSEQ Assay, a bias-controlled multiplex PCR, was used to amplify TCRbeta CDR3 regions from genomic DNA. Per the original workflow: The number of nucleated cells in each sample was estimated from the amplification of reference gene primers within the assay. Sequence reads were collapsed and filtered to measure the absolute abundance of every unique TCRbeta CDR3 rearrangement. For each sample, productive Simpson clonality was calculated as the square root of Simpson's diversity index across productive rearrangements. Entries here come from immuneACCESS through TCRdb and include only in-frame sequences with V and J called. Some clones fail to appear in such tables; in the studies checked, an unresolved V gene covers under half of the shortfall, and the cause of the remainder is unknown. Clone size and V and J calls were adopted from that table, with D and trimming inferred from the DNA. The sample has about 200,000 clones on record, about nine tenths of them singletons. The ten largest clones take up 0.75% to 0.9% of the sample.

Each collaborating institution followed its own protocols to collect whole blood in K2EDTA tubes. For TCRbeta analysis, collaborator samples were shipped as frozen whole blood, as isolated PBMCs, or as DNA extracted from either sample type. The germline V gene encodes CDR1 SNHLY and CDR2 FYNNEI. Trimming at the junction amounts to 5 bases on V and 1 base on J, and the germline ends lie 8 bases apart. The CDR3 spans 14 residues, from the cysteine through the phenylalanine. CDR3 DNA only is kept here, 42 bases in frame from base 1. The investigation overall reported the following: The amount of clinical and demographic metadata varied by source and participant and was provided uncurated.

Concerning this clone: It lacks a known antigen. No qualities accompany the bases; no much larger clone lies one base away.

The sequenced material came from peripheral blood. This receptor was obtained from a woman in her seventies with acute or convalescent COVID-19. In this chain, TRBV2 is recombined with TRBJ2-2, with the D segment identity uncertain. CDR3 region: CASSPDLNTGELFF. The nucleotide sequence is TGTGCCAGCAGTCCTGACTTGAACACCGGGGAGCTGTTTTTT.